This T cell receptor beta chain was sequenced in a study of blood T cell repertoires in COVID-19. Study as a whole: The United States, Italy and Spain were the sources of the acute and convalescent COVID-19 samples.

Per the original data handling: By means of reference gene primer amplification, nucleated cell counts were estimated. TCRdb's table, derived via immunoSEQ multiplex PCR, lists solely in-frame clones and lacks some. The V and J calls and clone size were taken over from that table, and D and trimming were inferred from the DNA. Of just over 300,000 clones detected, about nine tenths appear once; the ten largest clones hold approximately 9%. This CDR3 has 14 residues. Germline lookup yields CDR1 MNHEY and CDR2 SMNVEV (reference sequence). V was cut by 4 bases and J by 2 bases, with 11 bases left in between. Enrolled through a virtual design, the participants were between roughly 18 and 100 years of age and came from some 26 US areas. Recovered status in Cohort 3 required two negative PCRs, clearance, or symptom resolution.

Sequencing was performed on PBMCs or T cells enriched from blood (not recorded which). This sequence originates from a woman between 18 and 29 years old who had recovered from COVID-19. The rearrangement uses TRBV27 and TRBJ1-1, with a weak D call TRBD1 (5 bases). Here the CDR3 DNA reads TGTGCCAGCAGTTCGACAGTTCTCAACACTGAAGCTTTCTTT. It codes for CASSSTVLNTEAFF.